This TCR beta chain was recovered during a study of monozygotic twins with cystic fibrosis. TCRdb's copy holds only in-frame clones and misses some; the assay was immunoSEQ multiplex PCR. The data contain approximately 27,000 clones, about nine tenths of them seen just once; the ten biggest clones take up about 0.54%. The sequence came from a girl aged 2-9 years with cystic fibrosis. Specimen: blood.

The CDR3 coding sequence is TGTGCCAGCAGTTACGGCCAGGCCACTGAAGCTTTCTTT. Translating gives CASSYGQATEAFF. The chain joins TRBV6-5 to TRBJ1-1, with D unresolved. CDR1 and CDR2 (germline): MNHEY, SVGAGI. Deletions cut 2 bases from V and 4 bases from J, with 8 bases between. This CDR3 spans 13 amino acids.